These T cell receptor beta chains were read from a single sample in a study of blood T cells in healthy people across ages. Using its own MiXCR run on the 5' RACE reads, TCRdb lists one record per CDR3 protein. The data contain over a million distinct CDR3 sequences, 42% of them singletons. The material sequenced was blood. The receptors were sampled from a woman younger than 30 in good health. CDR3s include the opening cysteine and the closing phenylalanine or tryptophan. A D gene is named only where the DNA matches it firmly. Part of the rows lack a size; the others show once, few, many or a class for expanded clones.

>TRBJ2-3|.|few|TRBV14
CASSQDFTSTDTQYF
TGTGCCAGCAGCCAAGACTTCACCAGCACAGATACGCAGTATTTT
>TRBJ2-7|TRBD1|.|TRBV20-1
CSARRTGTGNYEQYF
TGCAGTGCTAGAAGGACCGGGACAGGTAATTACGAGCAGTACTTC
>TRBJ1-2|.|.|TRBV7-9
CASSSPGRVGDYGYTF
TGTGCCAGCAGCTCCCCCGGGCGGGTCGGGGACTATGGCTACACCTTC
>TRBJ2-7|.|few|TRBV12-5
CASGFGQVVHEQYF
TGTGCTAGTGGTTTTGGGCAGGTCGTCCACGAGCAGTACTTC
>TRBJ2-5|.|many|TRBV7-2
CASSPGQTQYF
TGTGCCAGCAGCCCAGGGCAGACCCAGTACTTC
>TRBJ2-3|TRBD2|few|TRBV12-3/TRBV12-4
CASTLMTSGRWRLPDTQYF
TGTGCCAGCACCTTGATGACTAGCGGGAGGTGGAGGCTCCCAGATACGCAGTATTTT
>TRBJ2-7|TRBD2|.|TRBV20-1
CSARDRAGGNYEQYF
TGCAGTGCTAGAGATCGGGCGGGGGGGAACTACGAGCAGTACTTC
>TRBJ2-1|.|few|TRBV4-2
CASSQSNGNNEQFF
TGTGCCAGCAGCCAAAGTAACGGGAACAATGAGCAGTTCTTC
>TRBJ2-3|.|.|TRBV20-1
CSAKTGSTDTQYF
TGCAGTGCTAAAACAGGGAGTACAGATACGCAGTATTTT
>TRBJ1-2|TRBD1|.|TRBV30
CAWSVGTGVKGYTF
TGTGCCTGGAGTGTTGGGACAGGGGTAAAAGGCTACACCTTC
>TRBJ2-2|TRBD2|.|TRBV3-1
CASSQDASGGIRSGELFF
TGTGCCAGCAGCCAAGATGCTAGCGGGGGGATCAGGTCCGGGGAGCTGTTTTTT
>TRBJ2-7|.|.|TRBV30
CAWTSDGVSYEQYF
TGTGCCTGGACCAGTGACGGAGTCTCCTACGAGCAGTACTTC
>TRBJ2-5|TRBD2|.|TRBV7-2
CASSLEASGRRQYF
TGTGCCAGCAGCTTAGAAGCTAGCGGTCGCCGGCAGTACTTC
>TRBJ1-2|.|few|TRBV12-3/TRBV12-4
CASSSIMYGYTF
TGTGCCAGCAGTTCCATTATGTATGGCTACACCTTC
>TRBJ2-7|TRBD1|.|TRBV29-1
CSVLRTGSNYEQYF
TGCAGCGTTCTCAGGACAGGGTCCAACTACGAGCAGTACTTC
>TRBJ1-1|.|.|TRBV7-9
CASSFLDPEAFF
TGTGCCAGCAGCTTCTTGGATCCTGAAGCTTTCTTT